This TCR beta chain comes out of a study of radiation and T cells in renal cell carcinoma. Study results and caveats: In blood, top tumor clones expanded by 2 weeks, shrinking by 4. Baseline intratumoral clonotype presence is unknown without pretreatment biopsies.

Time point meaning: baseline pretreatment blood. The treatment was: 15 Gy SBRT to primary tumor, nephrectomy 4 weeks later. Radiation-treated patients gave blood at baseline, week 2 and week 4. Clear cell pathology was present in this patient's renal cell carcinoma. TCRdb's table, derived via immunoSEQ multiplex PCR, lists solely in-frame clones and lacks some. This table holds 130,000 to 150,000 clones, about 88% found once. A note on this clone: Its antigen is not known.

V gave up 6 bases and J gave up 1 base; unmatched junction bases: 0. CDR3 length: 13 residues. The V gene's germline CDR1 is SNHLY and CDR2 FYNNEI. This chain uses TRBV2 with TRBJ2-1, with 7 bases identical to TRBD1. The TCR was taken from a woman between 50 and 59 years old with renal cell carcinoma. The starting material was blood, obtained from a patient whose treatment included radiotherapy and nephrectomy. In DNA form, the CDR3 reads TGTGCCAGCAGGGACAGGTCCTACAATGAGCAGTTCTTC. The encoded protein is CASRDRSYNEQFF.